This TCR beta chain is from a study of T cell changes during pregnancy in multiple sclerosis. The data were produced by immunoSEQ multiplex PCR, yet TCRdb's version contains in-frame clones alone and is incomplete. The sample gives about 23,000 clones, roughly 87% of which show up once; less than 9.5% is in the top ten. Sequenced here: CD8+ T cells from peripheral blood mononuclear cells, sampled after pregnancy. The sequence derives from a female donor with multiple sclerosis, enrolled in a pregnancy study.

The CDR3, as DNA: TGTGCCAGCAGCCCGCGGCCGGGACAGCTAACGATCCACCCGACTTACAATGAGCAGTTCTTC. It is translated as CASSPRPGQLTIHPTYNEQFF. The rearrangement joins TRBV14 to TRBJ2-1; TRBD1 matches at 7 bases. Germline values: CDR1 SGHDN, CDR2 FVKESK. J lost 4 bases, V lost 4 bases, and 25 bases had no gene match. The CDR3 extends over 21 amino acids.